This is a list of T cell receptor beta chains from one sample in a study of T cells after yellow fever vaccination. TCRdb redid the calling of the 5' RACE reads with MiXCR, one entry per CDR3 protein. The sample comprises 150,000 to 200,000 distinct CDR3 sequences, roughly 9% of which are singletons, and approximately 35% rests with the top ten. The source material was CD8+ T cells sorted from PBMCs, sampled 45 days after the yellow fever booster vaccination. These receptors were taken from a man younger than 30 who received the YFV17D yellow fever vaccine. Both conserved end residues are part of each CDR3. Each record gives: clone size, V gene, D gene, J gene, CDR3 protein, CDR3 DNA. D genes are given only for firm matches. Rows may omit the clone size; those that give it use once, few, many or a size class.

>few|TRBV5-1|.|TRBJ1-1
CASSFRQQTTEAFF
TGCGCCAGCAGCTTTAGGCAACAAACCACTGAAGCTTTCTTT
>.|TRBV13|TRBD2|TRBJ2-5
CASSISGGLQETQYF
TGTGCCAGCAGCATTAGCGGGGGCCTCCAAGAGACCCAGTACTTC
>few|TRBV7-9|.|TRBJ2-7
CASSPTLIHEQYF
TGTGCCAGCAGCCCCACCCTTATCCACGAGCAGTACTTC
>few|TRBV9|.|TRBJ2-3
CASSTLRTDTQYF
TGTGCCAGCAGCACCCTTAGGACAGATACGCAGTATTTT
>.|TRBV5-1|.|TRBJ1-6
CASSDGGDSPLHF
TGCGCCAGCTCTGACGGCGGGGATTCACCCCTCCACTTT
>few|TRBV19|.|TRBJ2-5
CASSIGSGEAETQYF
TGTGCCAGTAGTATTGGGTCAGGGGAGGCGGAGACCCAGTACTTC
>.|TRBV5-1|TRBD2|TRBJ2-7
CASSLGSGVHEQYF
TGCGCCAGCAGCTTGGGGAGCGGGGTCCACGAGCAGTACTTC
>few|TRBV3-1|TRBD2|TRBJ2-2
CASSPETSGYTGELFF
TGTGCCAGCAGCCCTGAGACTAGCGGTTACACCGGGGAGCTGTTTTTT
>few|TRBV30|.|TRBJ2-5
CAWSVQSWGQGTIETQYF
TGTGCCTGGAGTGTACAGTCATGGGGTCAGGGGACGATCGAGACCCAGTACTTC
>.|TRBV4-1|.|TRBJ1-2
CASSQTSTGTYGYTF
TGCGCCAGCAGCCAGACGTCGACAGGAACCTATGGCTACACCTTC
>.|TRBV7-6|.|TRBJ1-1
CASSLSREGHTEAFF
TGTGCCAGCAGCTTATCCAGGGAGGGCCACACTGAAGCTTTCTTT
>.|TRBV4-3|.|TRBJ1-5
CASSQRARGNNQPQHF
TGCGCCAGCAGCCAAAGGGCCCGCGGTAACAATCAGCCCCAGCATTTT
>.|TRBV7-8|TRBD1|TRBJ2-6
CASSFPKDRFYSGANVLTF
TGTGCCAGCAGCTTCCCCAAGGACAGGTTTTACTCTGGGGCCAACGTCCTGACTTTC
>.|TRBV6-5|TRBD1|TRBJ1-1
CASSYGQGSMVTEAFF
TGTGCCAGCAGTTACGGACAGGGGAGCATGGTCACTGAAGCTTTCTTT
>.|TRBV7-6|.|TRBJ2-7
CASSDRSSYEQYF
TGTGCCAGCAGCGACAGGAGCTCCTACGAGCAGTACTTC
>few|TRBV5-1|.|TRBJ2-2
CASSHYRLNTGELFF
TGCGCCAGCAGCCATTATAGATTGAACACCGGGGAGCTGTTTTTT
>.|TRBV4-3|.|TRBJ2-5
CASSQIPGKTQYF
TGCGCCAGCAGCCAAATACCCGGCAAGACCCAGTACTTC
>few|TRBV4-1|.|TRBJ2-7
CASSQVAGAYEQYF
TGCGCCAGCAGCCAAGTGGCGGGTGCTTACGAGCAGTACTTC
>.|TRBV10-3|.|TRBJ1-3
CAIINREENTIYF
TGTGCCATCATCAACAGGGAGGAAAACACCATATATTTT
>few|TRBV28|TRBD1|TRBJ2-3
CASKGTGSGTDTQYF
TGTGCCAGCAAGGGGACAGGGTCGGGCACAGATACGCAGTATTTT
>.|TRBV10-3|TRBD1|TRBJ2-2
CATRDRVPENTGELFF
TGTGCCACCCGGGACAGGGTACCGGAGAACACCGGGGAGCTGTTTTTT
>.|TRBV4-1|.|TRBJ1-1
CASSQDANTEAFF
TGCGCCAGCAGCCAAGATGCGAACACTGAAGCTTTCTTT